This TCR beta chain emerged from a study of tumor-infiltrating lymphocytes in primary liver carcinoma. Looking at the study overall: Surgeons resected the patients' primary liver carcinomas. Ranging in age from 30 to 69 years, the patients were men and women. There were tumors of stage T1-T3 N0M0, each 4.2 to 10 cm across.

V was trimmed by 2 bases and J by 5 bases, leaving 5 bases between them. The germline gives CDR1 MNHNY, CDR2 SVGAGI (reference sequence). This CDR3 region has 12 residues. Total RNA (roughly 530 ng) served as template for TCR beta cDNA synthesis primed by a constant-region primer. Libraries of TCR beta came from three nested multiplex PCR rounds with slightly modified ARM-PCR. Investigators reported that the first two PCR rounds, at 10 to 11 cycles each, used TRBV1-TRBV30 forward primers with a C-beta reverse primer. TCRdb analysed the multiplex PCR reads with MiXCR anew, one entry per CDR3 protein. Of some 180,000 distinct CDR3 sequences listed, about 60% are singletons. This clonotype appeared many times. They got blood RNA out of unsorted whole blood and also pulled out germline DNA. The study enrolled treatment-naive patients with chronic HBV infection.

V is TRBV6-6 and J is TRBJ2-3; a possible D gene is TRBD2 (5 bases). The TCR comes from a man between 40 and 49 years old with primary liver carcinoma and hepatitis B virus infection. The sequenced material came from peripheral blood. CDR3 in DNA: TGTGCCAGCAGTTACGAGGGAGATACGCAGTATTTT. Its translation is CASSYEGDTQYF.